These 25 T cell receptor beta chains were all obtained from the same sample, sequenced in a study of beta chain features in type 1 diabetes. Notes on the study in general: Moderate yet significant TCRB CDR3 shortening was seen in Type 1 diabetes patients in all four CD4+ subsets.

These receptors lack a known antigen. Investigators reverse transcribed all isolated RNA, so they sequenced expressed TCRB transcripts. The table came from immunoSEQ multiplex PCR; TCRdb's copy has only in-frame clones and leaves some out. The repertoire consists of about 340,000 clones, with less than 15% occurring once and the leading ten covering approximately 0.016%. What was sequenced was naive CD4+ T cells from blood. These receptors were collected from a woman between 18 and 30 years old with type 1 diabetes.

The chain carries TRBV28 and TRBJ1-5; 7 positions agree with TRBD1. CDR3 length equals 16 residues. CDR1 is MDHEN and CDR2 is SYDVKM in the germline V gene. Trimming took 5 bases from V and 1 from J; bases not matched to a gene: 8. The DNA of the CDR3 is TGTGCCAGCAGTCCCGGGACAGAGGGAAGCAATCAGCCCCAGCATTTT. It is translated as CASSPGTEGSNQPQHF.

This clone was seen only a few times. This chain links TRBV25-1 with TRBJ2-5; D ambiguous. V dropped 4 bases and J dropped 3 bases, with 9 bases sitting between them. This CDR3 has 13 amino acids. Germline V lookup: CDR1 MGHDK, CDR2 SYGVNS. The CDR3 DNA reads TGTGCCAGCAGTGGACATACCAAAGAGACCCAGTACTTC. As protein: CASSGHTKETQYF.

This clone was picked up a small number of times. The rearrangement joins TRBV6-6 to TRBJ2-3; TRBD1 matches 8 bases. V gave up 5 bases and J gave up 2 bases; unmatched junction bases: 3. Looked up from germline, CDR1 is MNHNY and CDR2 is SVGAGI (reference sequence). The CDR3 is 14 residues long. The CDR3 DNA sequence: TGTGCCAGCAGTACCCAGGGGGCCACAGATACGCAGTATTTT. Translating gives CASSTQGATDTQYF.

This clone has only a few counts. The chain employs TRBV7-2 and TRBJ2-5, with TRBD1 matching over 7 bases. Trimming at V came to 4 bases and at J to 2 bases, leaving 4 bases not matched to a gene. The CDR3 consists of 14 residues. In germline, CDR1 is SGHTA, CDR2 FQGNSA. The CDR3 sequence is CASSSGTVQETQYF. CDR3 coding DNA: TGTGCCAGCAGCTCCGGGACAGTACAAGAGACCCAGTACTTC.

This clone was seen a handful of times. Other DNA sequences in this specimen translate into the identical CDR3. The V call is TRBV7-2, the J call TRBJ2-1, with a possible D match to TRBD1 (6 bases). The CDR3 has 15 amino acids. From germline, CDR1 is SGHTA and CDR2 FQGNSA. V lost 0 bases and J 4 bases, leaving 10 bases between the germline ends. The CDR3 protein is CASSLASGTYNEQFF. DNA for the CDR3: TGTGCCAGCAGCTTAGCGTCAGGGACATACAATGAGCAGTTCTTC.

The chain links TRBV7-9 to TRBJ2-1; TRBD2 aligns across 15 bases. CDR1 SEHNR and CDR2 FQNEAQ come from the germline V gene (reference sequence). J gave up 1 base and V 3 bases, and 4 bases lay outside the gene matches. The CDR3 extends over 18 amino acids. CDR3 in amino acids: CASSFRTSGRDSYNEQFF. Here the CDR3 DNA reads TGTGCCAGCAGCTTCCGGACTAGCGGGAGGGATTCCTACAATGAGCAGTTCTTC.

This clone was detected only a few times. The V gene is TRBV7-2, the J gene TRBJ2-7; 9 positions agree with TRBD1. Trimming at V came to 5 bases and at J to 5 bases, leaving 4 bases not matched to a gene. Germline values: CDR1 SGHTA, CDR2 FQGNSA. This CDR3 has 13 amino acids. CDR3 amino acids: CASSQRTGDEQYF. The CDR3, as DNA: TGTGCCAGCAGCCAAAGGACAGGGGACGAGCAGTACTTC.

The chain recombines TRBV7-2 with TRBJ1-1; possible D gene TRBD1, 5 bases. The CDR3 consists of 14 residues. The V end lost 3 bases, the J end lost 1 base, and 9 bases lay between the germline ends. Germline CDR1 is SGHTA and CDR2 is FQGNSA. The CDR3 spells CASSLGLSNTEAFF. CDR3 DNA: TGTGCCAGCAGCTTGGGACTGTCGAACACTGAAGCTTTCTTT.

CDR3 sequence: CASSAIAGVVAGELFF. The DNA for the CDR3 is TGTGCCAGCAGCGCCATAGCGGGAGTGGTGGCCGGGGAGCTGTTTTTT. The rearrangement links TRBV9 to TRBJ2-2; TRBD2 agrees at 9 bases. This CDR3 comprises 16 residues. CDR1 is SGDLS and CDR2 is YYNGEE in the germline V gene. Trimming removed 3 bases from V and 6 bases from J; junction bases left unmatched: 9.

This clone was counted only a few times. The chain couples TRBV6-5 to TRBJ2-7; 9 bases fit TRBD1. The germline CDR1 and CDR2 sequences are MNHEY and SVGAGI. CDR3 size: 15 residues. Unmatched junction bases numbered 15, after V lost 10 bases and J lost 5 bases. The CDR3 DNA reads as TGTGCCACCTCCCCCTTAAGGGACAGGGTCCACGAGCAGTACGTC. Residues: CATSPLRDRVHEQYV.

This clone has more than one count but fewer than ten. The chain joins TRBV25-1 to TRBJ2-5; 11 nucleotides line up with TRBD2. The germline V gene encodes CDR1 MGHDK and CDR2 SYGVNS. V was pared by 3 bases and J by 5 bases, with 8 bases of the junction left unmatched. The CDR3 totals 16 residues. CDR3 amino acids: CASSDGLAGGWETQYF. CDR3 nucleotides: TGTGCCAGCAGTGATGGGCTAGCGGGAGGCTGGGAGACCCAGTACTTC.

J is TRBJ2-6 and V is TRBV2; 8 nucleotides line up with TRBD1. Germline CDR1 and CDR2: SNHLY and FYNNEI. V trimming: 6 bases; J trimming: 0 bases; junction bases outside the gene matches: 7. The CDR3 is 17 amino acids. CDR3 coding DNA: TGTGCCAGCAGAACCGGGACAGGCCTCTCTGGGGCCAACGTCCTGACTTTC. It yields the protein CASRTGTGLSGANVLTF.

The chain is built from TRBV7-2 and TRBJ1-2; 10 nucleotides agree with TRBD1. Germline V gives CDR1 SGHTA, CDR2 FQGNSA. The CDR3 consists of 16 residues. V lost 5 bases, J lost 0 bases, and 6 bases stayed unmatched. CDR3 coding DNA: TGTGCCAGCAGCCCCCGACAGGGGGCCCCTAACTATGGCTACACCTTC. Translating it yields CASSPRQGAPNYGYTF.

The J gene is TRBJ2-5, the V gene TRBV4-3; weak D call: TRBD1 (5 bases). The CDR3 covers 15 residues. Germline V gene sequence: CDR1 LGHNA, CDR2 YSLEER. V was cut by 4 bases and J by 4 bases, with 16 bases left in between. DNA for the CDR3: TGCGCCAGCAGCCTTCAGCTGGGGCATCTAGAGACCCAGTACTTC. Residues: CASSLQLGHLETQYF.

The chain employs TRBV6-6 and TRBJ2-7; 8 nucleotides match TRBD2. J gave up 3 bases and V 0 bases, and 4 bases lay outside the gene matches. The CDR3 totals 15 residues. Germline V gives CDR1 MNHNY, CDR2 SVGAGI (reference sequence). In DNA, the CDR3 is TGTGCCAGCAGTTACTCCGGGCGGGAGGACTACGAGCAGTACGTC. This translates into CASSYSGREDYEQYV.

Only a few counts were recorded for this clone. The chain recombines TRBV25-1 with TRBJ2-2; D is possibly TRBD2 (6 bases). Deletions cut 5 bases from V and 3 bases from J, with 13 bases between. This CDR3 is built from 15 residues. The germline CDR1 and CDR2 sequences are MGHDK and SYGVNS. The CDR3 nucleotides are TGTGCCAGCAGTTCCTCCGGGACTTACACCGGGGAGCTGTTTTTT. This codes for CASSSSGTYTGELFF.

As DNA, the CDR3 is TGTGCCAGCAGGAGTCGACAGGGGAGCGAGCAGTACGTC. Amino acid sequence: CASRSRQGSEQYV. V and J are TRBV7-9 and TRBJ2-7; 8 bases line up with TRBD1. Trimming took 6 bases from V and 6 from J; bases not matched to a gene: 7. CDR3 length: 13 residues. Germline V lookup: CDR1 SEHNR, CDR2 FQNEAQ (reference sequence).

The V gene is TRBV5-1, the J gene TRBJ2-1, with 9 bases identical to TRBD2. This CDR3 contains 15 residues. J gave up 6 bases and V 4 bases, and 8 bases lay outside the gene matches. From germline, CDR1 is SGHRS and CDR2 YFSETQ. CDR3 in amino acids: CASSQRLAGPNEQFF. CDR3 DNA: TGCGCCAGCAGCCAACGGCTAGCGGGACCCAATGAGCAGTTCTTC.

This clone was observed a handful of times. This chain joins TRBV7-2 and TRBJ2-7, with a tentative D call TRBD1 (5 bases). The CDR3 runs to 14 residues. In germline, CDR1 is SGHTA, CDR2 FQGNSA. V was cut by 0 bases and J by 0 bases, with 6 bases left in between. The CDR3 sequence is CASSLAGRSYEQYF. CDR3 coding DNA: TGTGCCAGCAGCTTAGCGGGGCGCTCCTACGAGCAGTACTTC.

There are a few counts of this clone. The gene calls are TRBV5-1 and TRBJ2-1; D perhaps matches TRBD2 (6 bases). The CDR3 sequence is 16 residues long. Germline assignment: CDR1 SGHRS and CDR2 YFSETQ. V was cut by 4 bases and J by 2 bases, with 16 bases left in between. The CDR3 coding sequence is TGCGCCAGCAGCCTAGTCCTAGCGAATACCTACAATGAGCAGTTCTTC. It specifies CASSLVLANTYNEQFF.

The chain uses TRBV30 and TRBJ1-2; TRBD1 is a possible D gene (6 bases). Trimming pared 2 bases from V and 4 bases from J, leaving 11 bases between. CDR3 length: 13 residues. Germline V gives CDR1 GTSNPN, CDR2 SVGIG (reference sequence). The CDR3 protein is CAWSRGYTYGYTF. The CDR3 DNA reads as TGTGCCTGGAGTAGGGGGTACACCTATGGCTACACCTTC.

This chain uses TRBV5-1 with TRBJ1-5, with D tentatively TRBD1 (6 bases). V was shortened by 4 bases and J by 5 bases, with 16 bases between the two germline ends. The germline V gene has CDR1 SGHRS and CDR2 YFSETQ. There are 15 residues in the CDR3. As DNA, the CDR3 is TGCGCCAGCAGCCCTAGGGGGGGCGCAGATCAGCCCCAGCATTTT. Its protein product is CASSPRGGADQPQHF.

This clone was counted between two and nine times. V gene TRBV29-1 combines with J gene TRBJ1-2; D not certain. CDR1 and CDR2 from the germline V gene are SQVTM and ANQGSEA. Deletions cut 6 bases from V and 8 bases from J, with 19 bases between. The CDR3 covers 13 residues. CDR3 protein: CSVGGWLSGGYTF. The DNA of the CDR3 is TGCAGCGTAGGAGGGTGGCTTTCGGGGGGCTACACCTTC.

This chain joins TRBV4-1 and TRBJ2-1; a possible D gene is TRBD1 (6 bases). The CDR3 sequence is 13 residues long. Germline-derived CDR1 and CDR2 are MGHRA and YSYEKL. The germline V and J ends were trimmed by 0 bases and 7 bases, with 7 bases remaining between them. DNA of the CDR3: TGCGCCAGCAGCCAAGAAAGGGGGAATGAGCAGTTCTTC. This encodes CASSQERGNEQFF.

CDR3 sequence: CASRRTGGNEQFF. DNA for the CDR3: TGTGCCAGCAGACGGACAGGGGGCAATGAGCAGTTCTTC. The chain couples TRBV5-6 to TRBJ2-1; 10 nucleotides agree with TRBD1. The germline V gene has CDR1 SGHDT and CDR2 YYEEEE. This CDR3 region has 13 residues. Unmatched junction bases numbered 2, after V lost 5 bases and J lost 6 bases.